The entry that follows covers one T cell receptor beta chain sequence. Its antigen is currently unknown. Germline assignment: CDR1 MNHEY and CDR2 SVGAGI. The CDR3 extends over 16 amino acids. Trimming took off 0 bases at V and 3 bases at J, with 13 bases between the two ends. This entry comes from a study of T cell responses to AZD1222 COVID-19 vaccine. Study-wide results and caveats: The reported proportion of spike-specific TCRs targeting unmutated variant regions was nearly half. Clonal diversity may have been underestimated, and the donors were mostly white British, with more females than males. Vaccination with two AZD1222 doses was followed by a rise in Spike-specific TCR breadth and depth.

Here immunoSEQ multiplex PCR was the method, and the copy in TCRdb shows in-frame clones only, minus some. Seen here are about 120,000 clones, about 93% observed once, and the top ten hold around 5%. This sequence was found in an adult who received the AZD1222 COVID-19 vaccine. This chain uses TRBV6-5 with TRBJ2-3, with D possibly TRBD1 on 6 matching bases. Sample: peripheral blood, taken 28 days after the second AZD1222 dose. This chain's CDR3 is CASSYSRGILTDTQYF. In nucleotides, the CDR3 is TGTGCCAGCAGTTACTCGAGGGGGATCCTAACAGATACGCAGTATTTT.